The 13 T cell receptor beta chains below were found in one sample sequenced in a study of OX40 agonist ivuxolimab in advanced cancers. Some clones are missing from TCRdb's copy, which holds only in-frame ones; the method was immunoSEQ multiplex PCR. The data contain 55,000 to 80,000 clones, about 90% of them singletons. The sequenced sample was CD4+ or CD8+ T cells sorted from blood, obtained in a trial of the OX40 agonist ivuxolimab. These receptors were taken from an adult with an advanced solid tumor such as melanoma, head and neck, liver or kidney cancer.

This clone was found once. The chain has TRBV11-2 and TRBJ2-1, with a possible D match to TRBD2 (6 bases). Trimming cost V 5 bases and J 4 bases, with 15 bases left between them. Germline values: CDR1 SGHAT, CDR2 FQNNGV. The CDR3 has 15 residues. Here the CDR3 DNA reads TGTGCCAGCAGCCGAGCCGGGACTGGATACAATGAGCAGTTCTTC. Its translation is CASSRAGTGYNEQFF. The full variable domain, in which reference TRBV11-2 and TRBJ2-1 provide the parts outside the CDR3, is EAGVAQSPRYKIIEKRQSVAFWCNPISGHATLYWYQQILGQGPKLLIQFQNNGVVDDSQLPKDRFSAERLKGVDSTLKIQPAKLEDSAVYLCASSRAGTGYNEQFFGPGTRLTVL.

The rearrangement uses TRBV19 and TRBJ2-1; TRBD1 agrees at 9 bases. V was pared by 6 bases and J by 8 bases, with 5 bases of the junction left unmatched. This CDR3 has 13 residues. The germline gives CDR1 LNHDA, CDR2 SQIVND (reference sequence). The DNA of the CDR3 is TGTGCCAGTAGCAATGGACAGGGGTATGAGCAGTTCTTC. Its protein is CASSNGQGYEQFF.

The gene calls are TRBV14 and TRBJ2-1; 12 bases align to TRBD2. This CDR3 contains 18 residues. The V gene's germline CDR1 is SGHDN and CDR2 FVKESK. The ends lost 5 bases at V and 8 bases at J; junction bases unmatched: 16. CDR3 sequence (DNA): TGTGCCAGCAGCTTGTGGGCTAGCGGGAGGGCCGGTATAGATGAGCAGTTCTTC. It specifies CASSLWASGRAGIDEQFF.

This rearrangement joins TRBV5-4 to TRBJ1-6; D unclear. V was cut by 0 bases and J by 3 bases, with 7 bases left in between. The CDR3 loop spans 15 amino acids. Germline lookup yields CDR1 SGHNT and CDR2 YYREEE (reference sequence). The CDR3 DNA reads as TGTGCCAGCAGCTTGGAAACGGGCTATAATTCACCCCTCCACTTT. Its translation is CASSLETGYNSPLHF.

The chain is built from TRBV7-8 and TRBJ1-2, with TRBD1 matching 8 bases. CDR3 length: 13 residues. Trimming at V came to 5 bases and at J to 7 bases, leaving 6 bases not matched to a gene. Germline CDR1 and CDR2: SGHVS and FQNEAQ. The CDR3 DNA follows: TGTGCCAGCAGCCCGACAGGGGTGGGTGGCTACACCTTC. Its protein product is CASSPTGVGGYTF.

The chain couples TRBV21-1 to TRBJ2-7; TRBD2 is taken as the D call from the table, unchecked against the DNA. TRBV21-1 counts as a pseudogene. This CDR3 has 15 residues. CDR3 in DNA: TGTGCCAGCAGCCATAGCGGGAGGGCCCGGTACGAGCAGTACTTC. Its translation: CASSHSGRARYEQYF.

V and J are TRBV19 and TRBJ1-1; D uncertain. Germline-derived CDR1 and CDR2 are LNHDA and SQIVND (reference sequence). Between the trimmed V and J ends, which lost 4 bases and 6 bases, there was a span of 15 bases. The CDR3 is 14 amino acids. The CDR3 region has the DNA TGTGCCAGTAGTACCCTGGACGCCGGGGCTGAAGCTTTCTTT. Amino acid sequence: CASSTLDAGAEAFF.

This clone was recorded once. The V call is TRBV7-9, the J call TRBJ1-3; 8 bases map to TRBD1. Germline V gene sequence: CDR1 SEHNR, CDR2 FQNEAQ (reference sequence). The CDR3 contains 16 residues. V lost 1 base and J lost 4; bases outside the gene matches: 6. CDR3 nucleotide sequence: TGTGCCAGCAGCTTAGAGAGACAGGGGAAAGGAAACACCATATATTTT. Translating gives CASSLERQGKGNTIYF. The full variable domain, its missing parts supplied by reference TRBV7-9 and TRBJ1-3, is DTGVSQNPRHKITKRGQNVTFRCDPISEHNRLYWYRQTLGQGPEFLTYFQNEAQLEKSRLLSDRFSAERPKGSFSTLEIQRTEQGDSAMYLCASSLERQGKGNTIYFGEGSWLTVV.

The gene calls are TRBV14 and TRBJ2-7; D unresolved. The germline V gene has CDR1 SGHDN and CDR2 FVKESK. The CDR3 has 13 residues. The ends were cut back, 4 bases at V and 7 bases at J, with 14 bases in the middle. The CDR3 DNA is TGTGCCAGCAGCCCTCGCGGATTGGGTGAGCAGTACTTC. Amino acids: CASSPRGLGEQYF.

This clone showed up just a few times. This sequence joins TRBV14 and TRBJ1-2; D gene uncertain. This CDR3 has 14 residues. V was shortened by 0 bases and J by 6 bases, with 11 bases between the two germline ends. CDR1 is SGHDN and CDR2 is FVKESK in the germline V gene. CDR3 amino acids: CASSQDLSGHGYTF. The CDR3 DNA is TGTGCCAGCAGCCAAGATCTATCTGGTCATGGCTACACCTTC. The variable domain in full, completed from reference TRBV14 and TRBJ1-2, reads EAGVTQFPSHSVIEKGQTVTLRCDPISGHDNLYWYRRVMGKEIKFLLHFVKESKQDESGMPNNRFLAERTGGTYSTLKVQPAELEDSGVYFCASSQDLSGHGYTFGSGTRLTVV.

The chain combines TRBV15 with TRBJ2-1, with 9 bases fitting TRBD2. Germline CDR1 and CDR2: LNHNV and YYDKDF (reference sequence). Germline trimming cut 0 bases from V and 7 bases from J; bases unmatched to any gene: 7. This CDR3 region has 16 residues. The CDR3 spells CATSRDRGSGRNEQFF. The CDR3 DNA follows: TGTGCCACCAGCAGAGATCGGGGTAGCGGGAGAAATGAGCAGTTCTTC.

A remark on this clone: One junction end does not reproduce the germline sequence, and a read error may be involved. The chain is built from TRBV7-7 and TRBJ2-6; 8 nucleotides match TRBD1. The germline V gene has CDR1 SSHAT and CDR2 FNYEAQ (reference sequence). The CDR3 runs to 18 residues. DNA of the CDR3: TGTGCTAGCAGCCCCGGACAGGGACGAAGCTCTGGGGCCAACGTCCTGACTTTC. Its protein is CASSPGQGRSSGANVLTF.

V is TRBV6-4 and J is TRBJ2-1, with TRBD1 identical over 7 bases. This CDR3 has 14 residues. Germline CDR1 reads MRHNA; CDR2 reads SNTAGT. Trimming removed 7 bases from V and 5 bases from J; junction bases left unmatched: 8. CDR3: CASTTGQVDNEQFF. The CDR3 region has the DNA TGTGCCAGCACGACCGGACAGGTAGACAATGAGCAGTTCTTC.